This T cell receptor beta chain was captured by sequencing in a study of monozygotic twins with inflammatory bowel disease. Germline-derived CDR1 and CDR2 are KGHSH and LQKENI. This CDR3 has 14 amino acids. TCRdb re-called the 5' RACE reads and shows each CDR3 protein once, DNA omitted. This sample's table reports more than 120,000 distinct CDR3 sequences. The V gene is TRBV18, the J gene TRBJ2-7; TCRdb lists TRBD1, though no DNA is available to test this call. The sample comprised blood. This TCR was sampled from a human donor with ulcerative colitis or Crohn's disease, or a healthy co-twin of an affected twin (not recorded which). The CDR3 sequence is CASSPTGKNVPQYF.